This T cell receptor beta chain was identified in a study of cytomegalovirus exposure and HLA in healthy donors listed by TCRdb under 2017. Concerning the study at large: An earlier analysis of roughly 610 of the donors reported about 300 Gb of sequence data and around 100 million unique TCR beta sequences obtained from around 190 million T cells. Both class I and class II loci were covered by HLA typing, at four-digit resolution. In addition to the first cohort of approximately 650 subjects, a separate validation cohort of 120 different subjects was used. Across about 380 genotyped donors of the cohort, an average of approximately 240,000 unique TCR beta nucleotide sequences per donor were sequenced, and 15% to 20% of those sequences were non-productive. The study aimed to test whether signatures of past pathogen exposure could be identified by cataloging public T cell receptors. Donor age, sex, ethnicity and CMV serostatus were collected together with the repertoire data. The T cell repertoires of 670 or so subjects were profiled by immunosequencing and related to cytomegalovirus serostatus. The genetic ancestry cluster associated with self-reported Caucasian donors included approximately 85% of the approximately 410 genotyped donors. A later analysis re-analyzed previously published TCR beta repertoires from roughly 690 donors and added high-resolution HLA genotyping to study TCR occurrence patterns. In a later genetic analysis, genome-wide SNP genotypes for about three fifths of the roughly 670 donors were used, and that subset was treated as a discovery cohort. Typing coverage varied by locus: roughly 620-640 donors for A, B, C, DRB1 and DQB1; roughly 520 for DQA1; approximately 570 for DPA1; 450 to 480 for DPB1. In an earlier analysis of 550 to 700 of the donors, high-throughput TCR beta sequencing was used to judge whether each TCR beta V gene segment behaved as functional or pseudogenic. Roughly 300 gigabases of sequencing data and around 90 million unique TCR sequences made up an early release that covered 500 to 700 HLA-typed donors. Because of strong linkage in the cohort, roughly 5 DR-DQ haplotypes were treated as single units for association and clustering. All discovery cohort repertoires had been generated on a single sequencing platform. The later analysis used no new phenotypic data to find candidate immune exposures, relying instead on TCR beta sequences and their occurrence across donors. To predict cytomegalovirus infection status, the study brought together high-throughput TCR immunosequencing, statistical association of individual TCRs with disease status, and machine learning. What the work shows at the level of the full study, not this receptor alone: In a later genetic analysis, fewer N-insertions in productive TCRs were reported among donors in an Asian-associated ancestry cluster than the roughly 700-donor mean. A further reported finding was that TCR beta sequences accurately predicted the HLA-A and HLA-B alleles for most subjects in the first cohort. A later analysis found that HLA-associated TCR beta chains were more clonally expanded and had lower generation probabilities than equally common non-associated chains. Linkage disequilibrium might explain the correlated functional status among segregating V segments, but an unknown experimental factor could not be excluded. In vitro tests confirmed that a few of the cytomegalovirus-associated TCR beta chains recognize cytomegalovirus antigens. The 87-base-pair reads could not distinguish some IMGT-functional V segments, including TRBV6-2 and TRBV6-3, so those segments were excluded. A group of highly shared sequence variants was considered likely to be a technical artifact of the sequencing pipeline. Most TCR sequences were observed very rarely across donors, whereas some public TCRs were present in many individuals. In this cohort, only TCR beta chains were sequenced, and detectable features were limited by the absence of alpha or paired-chain data. A later analysis found that most CMV-associated TCR beta chains appeared HLA-restricted, with HLA associations seemingly driven largely by CMV exposure. In the study, approximately 160 TCR beta chains were listed as associated with cytomegalovirus. Sequencing depth was assumed to be roughly uniform across donors in the presence/absence analyses, though that assumption may not hold. Strong co-occurrence of HLA alleles, especially DR and DQ, made assigning TCR associations to individual alleles difficult. In both the original and validation cohorts, the classifier was reported to diagnose cytomegalovirus status with high specificity and sensitivity. A later genetic analysis associated a missense DCLRE1C variant with V-gene and J-gene trimming of TCR beta chains, and an independent cohort replicated the association. According to a later analysis, TCR association rates differed among HLA loci, with DRB1 alleles showing the most associated TCRs and HLA-C alleles showing the fewest. For the cohort, immune exposure information was limited to CMV serostatus. According to the authors, the approach could potentially be generalized to other disease states and immunological phenotypes. Over 15 rarely observed V segments, including chromosome 9 orphons, were excluded from the earlier analysis of several hundred of the donors because counts were too low. In a later analysis, several top co-occurrence clusters were reported to appear linked to parvovirus B19, influenza, CMV and Epstein-Barr virus. Broadly in line with IMGT annotations, most TCR beta V segments showed up in productive rearrangements about 87% or about 30% of the time in an earlier analysis of around 550 of the donors. Specific HLA alleles were associated with 16,951 TCR beta sequences at a false discovery rate of 0.05 in a later analysis. HLA typing was unavailable for some donors at each locus, so association tests used only the typed subset.

The library was made by the immunoSEQ multiplex PCR assay. For the multiplex PCR, a mixture combining 60 forward primers for TCR Vbeta segments and 13 reverse primers for TCR Jbeta segments was used. The CDR3 region of rearranged TCR beta genes was amplified from genomic DNA with a multiplex PCR assay. The amplified TCR beta libraries were sequenced on the Illumina HiSeq System as 87-base-pair reads. As for how the authors treated the data: In a later analysis, tens of millions of unique TCR beta chains were counted across the roughly 610 repertoires, and some 10 million of these chains were shared by at least two donors. To remove PCR and sequencing errors, raw reads were error-corrected and collapsed into unique sequences using a nearest-neighbor algorithm that merged closely related sequences. CDR3 sequences were aligned to IMGT reference sequences to assign V, D and J gene segments. For a sequence to be retained, at least a six-nucleotide match to both a V gene segment and a J gene segment was required. A rearrangement counted as productive if the CDR3 had no stop codons and remained in frame with V and J, and every other rearrangement counted as non-productive. Following IMGT convention, CDR3 was defined as the stretch from the second conserved V-encoded cysteine up to the conserved J-encoded phenylalanine. In an earlier analysis of 550 to 650 of the donors, sequences lacking an unambiguous match to a single V gene segment were excluded. An earlier analysis of several hundred of the donors classified V segments as functional when productive rearrangements were above 56.7% and as segregating when the standard deviation between donors was above 5%. A statistical classification framework was built for diagnosing cytomegalovirus status from the catalog of TCR beta chain sequences. In a later analysis, TCR nucleotide sequences were compared against IMGT/GENE-DB human TR gene sequences so that V and J genes could be assigned. In a later analysis, CDR3 sequences and most-parsimonious VDJ recombination scenarios were assigned using the TCRdist pipeline. In a later analysis, each TCR beta chain was defined by its CDR3 amino acid sequence together with its V-gene family, and reads without a unique V-gene family were excluded. To address suspected cross-contamination and a sequencing artifact, a later analysis removed roughly 580 highly shared, low-generation-probability nucleotide sequences. For each public chain, a later analysis derived a clonal expansion index from normalized ranks of inferred template counts within each repertoire. A later analysis computed generation probabilities with a VDJ recombination model fitted to out-of-frame rearrangements, and checked the results against IGoR. In a later analysis, TCR-TCR, TCR-HLA and TCR-CMV co-occurrence was scored with hypergeometric tests, and a repertoire-size bias correction was applied to TCR pairs. A later analysis estimated false discovery rates by permuting HLA or CMV assignments 20 times. In a later analysis, co-occurring TCRs were grouped with DBSCAN, and TCRdist sequence similarity was added when clustering was performed within HLA-allele-positive subsets. Repertoires with fewer than 30,000 or more than 120,000 public chains, plus five repertoires with anomalous nucleotide sharing, were excluded from co-occurrence clustering. Entries here come from immuneACCESS through TCRdb and include only in-frame sequences with V and J called. Some clones fail to appear in such tables; in the studies checked, an unresolved V gene covers under half of the shortfall, and the cause of the remainder is unknown. V, J and clone size were drawn from that table, and D and trimming were deduced from the DNA. The sample data list about 110,000 clones, and about 74% of these were observed just once. The ten largest clones add up to less than 15% of the sample.

Trimming takes 9 bases off V and 9 bases off J; junction bases not matched to a gene: 11. Taken from cysteine to phenylalanine, the CDR3 has 13 residues. Only CDR3 DNA is held: 39 bases, read in frame from base 1. From a lookup of the germline V gene, CDR1 and CDR2 are SNHLY and FYNNEI. About this clone itself: This receptor's antigen is unknown. Nothing much larger sits one base from this clone, and base qualities are not available.

The cohort consisted of 650 to 700 healthy bone marrow donors. All cohort members were sampled while nominally healthy, although unrecorded immune exposures were likely present. The donor was CMV seropositive and belonged to the group of 250 to 350 seropositive cohort members. Every donor gave a peripheral blood sample, and the peripheral blood mononuclear cells from that sample were used for TCR beta sequencing. Genomic DNA was extracted from the blood cell samples with the Qiagen DNeasy Blood Extraction Kit. This chain is built from TRBV2 and TRBJ2-1; TRBD1 matches 7 bases in the middle. The clonotype was recovered from a middle-aged woman in good health and CMV-seropositive. Sequences were obtained from PBMCs. CDR3 reads: CARTTGTDGEQFF. The DNA sequence reads TGTGCCAGAACTACCGGGACAGATGGTGAGCAGTTCTTC.